These 27 T cell receptor beta chains share one sample of origin, sequenced in a study of spatial heterogeneity in lung cancer. TCRdb reanalysed the 5' RACE reads using MiXCR and keeps one entry per CDR3 protein. The sample contains over 90,000 distinct CDR3 sequences, roughly 9.5% of which appear only once. The time point here: sample taken at primary tumor resection. Unsorted whole RNA samples from tumor, nontumor lung or frozen PBMC were sequenced. Sequenced material: PBMCs, taken at surgery. Every receptor here comes from a male donor with early-stage non-small cell lung cancer.

Ten or more counts support this clonotype. V usage is TRBV2 and J usage is TRBJ2-1; a possible D gene is TRBD2 (6 bases). The CDR3 covers 13 residues. The germline CDR1 and CDR2 sequences are SNHLY and FYNNEI. Deletions cut 8 bases from V and 3 bases from J, with 11 bases between. The CDR3 DNA reads TGTGCCAGCCTGCGGGACGGCTACAATGAGCAGTTCTTC. It specifies CASLRDGYNEQFF.

The gene calls are TRBV5-1 and TRBJ1-2, with D perhaps TRBD1 (5 bases). The germline V gene has CDR1 SGHRS and CDR2 YFSETQ. The CDR3 sequence is 13 residues long. The germline V and J ends were trimmed by 6 bases and 6 bases, with 15 bases remaining between them. The CDR3 DNA follows: TGCGCCAGCAAGCGGGACCTTCTGGATGGCTACACCTTC. Residues: CASKRDLLDGYTF.

This clonotype was observed at least ten times. The V gene is TRBV11-2, the J gene TRBJ2-3; 7 bases line up with TRBD1. In germline, CDR1 is SGHAT, CDR2 FQNNGV. This CDR3 spans 12 amino acids. Trimming cost V 5 bases and J 4 bases; bases outside gene matches: 0. The CDR3 is CASSGQADTQYF. For the CDR3, the DNA is TGTGCCAGCAGCGGACAGGCAGATACGCAGTATTTT.

The chain recombines TRBV29-1 with TRBJ2-3, with 7 bases lining up with TRBD2. The CDR3 consists of 15 residues. Germline V gene sequence: CDR1 SQVTM, CDR2 ANQGSEA. J lost 4 bases, V lost 5 bases, and 12 bases had no gene match. For the CDR3, the DNA is TGCAGCGTTTCGGGCGGTGGCGGGGGTCCAGATACGCAGTATTTT. Translation gives CSVSGGGGGPDTQYF.

V and J are TRBV7-2 and TRBJ1-6; no clear D gene. Trimming took 3 bases from V and 7 from J, leaving 10 bases between them. This CDR3 has 14 residues. The V gene's germline CDR1 is SGHTA and CDR2 FQGNSA. CDR3 loop: CASSFGLVNSPLHF. The CDR3 region has the DNA TGTGCCAGCAGCTTCGGACTGGTAAATTCACCCCTCCACTTT.

This clonotype was detected ten times or more. The rearrangement joins TRBV3-1 to TRBJ2-7; TRBD2 aligns across 10 bases. The CDR3 length is 16 residues. V shed 0 bases and J 2 bases; nucleotides not matched to a gene: 4. The germline CDR1 and CDR2 sequences are LGHDT and YNNKEL (reference sequence). The CDR3 DNA sequence: TGTGCCAGCAGCCAAGAACTAGCGGGATTCGCCTACGAGCAGTACTTC. Its protein is CASSQELAGFAYEQYF.

This clonotype occurred many times. The chain carries TRBV2 and TRBJ2-3; no clear D. The CDR3 runs to 12 residues. The germline gives CDR1 SNHLY, CDR2 FYNNEI. The germline V and J ends were trimmed by 7 bases and 4 bases, with 9 bases remaining between them. CDR3 DNA sequence: TGTGCCAGCACGGTGGGATCAGATACGCAGTATTTT. Translating it yields CASTVGSDTQYF.

This clonotype was recorded many times. J is TRBJ2-3 and V is TRBV5-1, with 9 bases matching TRBD1. Germline V gene lookup returns CDR1 SGHRS and CDR2 YFSETQ. V lost 2 bases to trimming and J lost 5 bases; unmatched junction nucleotides: 6. CDR3 length equals 15 residues. Here the CDR3 reads CASSFRTGAGDTQYF. CDR3 sequence (DNA): TGCGCCAGCAGCTTTCGGACAGGGGCGGGAGATACGCAGTATTTT.

In its sample, this clonotype was seen many times. V gene TRBV3-1 combines with J gene TRBJ2-5; tentatively, D is TRBD1 (5 bases). Germline lookup yields CDR1 LGHDT and CDR2 YNNKEL (reference sequence). This CDR3 contains 16 residues. V lost 4 bases and J lost 4, with 19 bases in between. The CDR3 sequence is CASSPSQGRRRETQYF. CDR3 sequence (DNA): TGTGCCAGCAGCCCCTCGCAGGGCCGGCGAAGAGAGACCCAGTACTTC.

This clonotype was counted between two and nine times. The chain employs TRBV20-1 and TRBJ2-3, with 7 bases fitting TRBD2. CDR3 length equals 13 residues. Germline CDR1 is DFQATT and CDR2 is SNEGSKA (reference sequence). V was pared by 3 bases and J by 5 bases, with 5 bases of the junction left unmatched. CDR3 protein: CSASAGVEDTQYF. CDR3 DNA sequence: TGCAGTGCTAGTGCGGGAGTAGAAGATACGCAGTATTTT.

This clonotype was counted ten times or more. The V call is TRBV12-3 or TRBV12-4, the J call TRBJ2-1; 10 nucleotides line up with TRBD2. Trimming took 3 bases from V and 8 from J; bases not matched to a gene: 7. This CDR3 is 15 amino acids long. DNA of the CDR3: TGTGCCAGCAGTTTGTACGCTAGCGGGAGCGATGAGCAGTTCTTC. The encoded protein is CASSLYASGSDEQFF.

This clonotype was observed a handful of times. The chain has TRBV28 and TRBJ2-1; no definite D call. The CDR3 is 10 amino acids. Trimming removed 11 bases from V and 7 bases from J, with 9 bases in between. Germline lookup yields CDR1 MDHEN and CDR2 SYDVKM. CDR3 region: CAVAVNEQFF. The CDR3 DNA is TGTGCCGTAGCCGTGAATGAGCAGTTCTTC.

Many counts were recorded for this clonotype. V usage is TRBV2 and J usage is TRBJ2-1; TRBD1 matches at 10 bases. V gave up 9 bases and J gave up 9 bases; unmatched junction bases: 8. The CDR3 totals 13 residues. Germline lookup yields CDR1 SNHLY and CDR2 FYNNEI. CDR3 sequence: CASWTGGTIEQFF. CDR3 bases: TGTGCCAGTTGGACAGGGGGAACGATTGAGCAGTTCTTC.

This clonotype has more than one count but fewer than ten. The chain joins TRBV15 to TRBJ2-7; either TRBD1 or TRBD2 may fit D (6 bases each). Trimming took 5 bases from V and 4 from J, leaving 12 bases between them. The germline gives CDR1 LNHNV, CDR2 YYDKDF (reference sequence). The CDR3 contains 13 residues. The CDR3: CATSRGLGYEQYF. CDR3 in DNA: TGTGCCACCAGCCGGGGGCTAGGATACGAGCAGTACTTC. Looking up the rest from reference TRBV15 and TRBJ2-7 gives the full variable domain: DAMVIQNPRYQVTQFGKPVTLSCSQTLNHNVMYWYQQKSSQAPKLLFHYYDKDFNNEADTPDNFQSRRPNTSFCFLDIRSPGLGDTAMYLCATSRGLGYEQYFGPGTRLTVT.

This clonotype has only one observation. The J gene is TRBJ2-3, the V gene TRBV7-3; possible D gene TRBD2, 6 bases. Trimming removed 5 bases from V and 14 bases from J, with 11 bases in between. The CDR3 contains 10 residues. In germline, CDR1 is SGHTA, CDR2 FQGTGA. The CDR3 DNA is TGTGCCAGCAGCGCGGGACCCCGGTATTTT. Protein: CASSAGPRYF.

The rearrangement joins TRBV5-1 to TRBJ1-1; 7 bases match TRBD1. Germline V gene lookup returns CDR1 SGHRS and CDR2 YFSETQ. CDR3 length: 13 amino acids. V dropped 6 bases and J dropped 4; count of bases not matched to a gene: 6. The CDR3: CASNQGGSTEAFF. CDR3 DNA sequence: TGCGCCAGCAACCAGGGGGGTTCCACTGAAGCTTTCTTT.

A note on this clonotype: This sequence may be a read error, since a much larger clone differs from it by one base. The chain joins TRBV20-1 to TRBJ2-3; D not certain. The CDR3 is 11 residues long. Trimming took off 1 base at V and 4 bases at J, with 3 bases between the two ends. From germline, CDR1 is DFQATT and CDR2 SNEGSKA (reference sequence). The CDR3 nucleotides read TGCAGTGCTAGAGTATCAGATACGCAGTATTTT. Translated, it gives CSARVSDTQYF.

The gene calls are TRBV28 and TRBJ2-7; D ambiguous. The length of the CDR3 is 12 residues. V lost 2 bases and J lost 6, with 8 bases in between. In germline, CDR1 is MDHEN, CDR2 SYDVKM. Here the CDR3 DNA reads TGTGCCAGCAGTTTAGCGCCGAGCGAGCAGTACTTC. Encoded protein: CASSLAPSEQYF.

This clonotype has ten or more counts. The V gene is TRBV19, the J gene TRBJ1-5; D unresolved. CDR3 size: 14 residues. Germline assignment: CDR1 LNHDA and CDR2 SQIVND (reference sequence). Trimming cost V 3 bases and J 4 bases, with 10 bases left between them. CDR3 amino acids: CASSISRSNQPQHF. The CDR3 DNA sequence: TGTGCCAGTAGTATTTCGCGAAGTAATCAGCCCCAGCATTTT.

This sequence joins TRBV29-1 and TRBJ1-5, with 7 bases matching TRBD1. The CDR3 length is 14 residues. V was pared by 4 bases and J by 3 bases, with 6 bases of the junction left unmatched. CDR1 and CDR2 (germline): SQVTM, ANQGSEA. CDR3 in amino acids: CSVAVQGNNQPQHF. CDR3 in DNA: TGCAGCGTTGCGGTACAGGGGAACAATCAGCCCCAGCATTTT.

The rearrangement links TRBV18 to TRBJ2-5; D remains unclear. V gave up 0 bases and J gave up 0 bases, with 5 bases separating them. Germline assignment: CDR1 KGHSH and CDR2 LQKENI. The CDR3 has 14 amino acids. As DNA, the CDR3 is TGTGCCAGCTCACCACCGAACAACCAAGAGACCCAGTACTTC. This translates into CASSPPNNQETQYF.

This clonotype showed up just a few times. This chain joins TRBV6-5 and TRBJ2-2, with 7 bases lining up with TRBD1. CDR1 and CDR2 from the germline V gene are MNHEY and SVGAGI. The CDR3 loop spans 15 amino acids. V lost 6 bases to trimming and J lost 6 bases; unmatched junction nucleotides: 10. Here the CDR3 reads CASRRQGMGSGELFF. The DNA for the CDR3 is TGTGCCAGCAGGCGACAGGGAATGGGATCCGGGGAGCTGTTTTTT.

The chain couples TRBV20-1 to TRBJ2-1; D may be TRBD1 (7 bases). The CDR3 runs 15 residues. V was trimmed by 0 bases and J by 7 bases, leaving 16 bases between them. The germline V gene has CDR1 DFQATT and CDR2 SNEGSKA (reference sequence). CDR3 bases: TGCAGTGCTAGAGATCAGGGGGGACCTACGAATGAGCAGTTCTTC. Residues: CSARDQGGPTNEQFF.

The genes are TRBV7-2 and TRBJ2-3; TRBD2 aligns across 10 bases. This CDR3 contains 17 residues. V gave up 4 bases and J gave up 4 bases; unmatched junction bases: 11. Germline lookup yields CDR1 SGHTA and CDR2 FQGNSA. The CDR3 here is CASSYPQGLASSDTQYF. The CDR3 nucleotides read TGTGCCAGCAGCTACCCCCAGGGACTAGCGTCATCAGATACGCAGTATTTT.

This clonotype was found many times. The chain joins TRBV7-8 to TRBJ2-5; 12 nucleotides line up with TRBD2. Unmatched junction bases numbered 7, after V lost 1 base and J lost 4 bases. The CDR3 extends over 17 amino acids. Germline V gene lookup returns CDR1 SGHVS and CDR2 FQNEAQ. CDR3 protein: CASSLGSTSGGPETQYF. The CDR3 nucleotides read TGTGCCAGCAGCTTAGGGTCGACTAGCGGGGGCCCAGAGACCCAGTACTTC. Full variable domain (missing parts from reference TRBV7-8 and TRBJ2-5): GAGVSQSPRYKVAKRGQDVALRCDPISGHVSLFWYQQALGQGPEFLTYFQNEAQLDKSGLPSDRFFAERPEGSVSTLKIQRTQQEDSAVYLCASSLGSTSGGPETQYFGPGTRLLVL.

This clonotype showed up just a few times. Since a much larger clone is just one base distant, this may be a read error. The V and J genes are TRBV7-9 and TRBJ2-3; D gene ambiguous. Germline loops: CDR1 SEHNR, CDR2 FQNEAQ (reference sequence). The CDR3 consists of 11 residues. Deletions cut 5 bases from V and 5 bases from J, with 5 bases between. The CDR3 spells CASSQKDTQYF. In DNA, the CDR3 is TGTGCCAGCAGCCAGAAAGATACGCAGTATTTT.

J is TRBJ1-1 and V is TRBV4-3; D ambiguous. The germline CDR1 and CDR2 sequences are LGHNA and YSLEER. The CDR3 has 15 residues. The ends were cut back, 0 bases at V and 2 bases at J, with 10 bases in the middle. CDR3: CASSQDRTLNTEAFF. The DNA for the CDR3 is TGCGCCAGCAGCCAAGATCGGACCCTAAACACTGAAGCTTTCTTT.